This T cell receptor (beta chain) was identified during a study of T cell changes during pregnancy in multiple sclerosis. The protocol was immunoSEQ multiplex PCR, while the TCRdb copy is restricted to in-frame clones and leaves out a portion. The sample lists about 99,000 clones, approximately 90% occurring once. V shed 8 bases and J shed 10 bases, with 17 bases lying between them. Germline values: CDR1 SNHLY, CDR2 FYNNEI. The CDR3 is 13 residues long. The material sequenced was peripheral blood, taken after pregnancy. The receptor was derived from a female donor with multiple sclerosis, enrolled in a pregnancy study. The chain uses TRBV2 and TRBJ1-4; no firm D call. The chain's CDR3 is CASGITGGGKLFF. The CDR3 DNA reads as TGTGCCAGCGGCATAACGGGAGGAGGAAAACTGTTTTTT.